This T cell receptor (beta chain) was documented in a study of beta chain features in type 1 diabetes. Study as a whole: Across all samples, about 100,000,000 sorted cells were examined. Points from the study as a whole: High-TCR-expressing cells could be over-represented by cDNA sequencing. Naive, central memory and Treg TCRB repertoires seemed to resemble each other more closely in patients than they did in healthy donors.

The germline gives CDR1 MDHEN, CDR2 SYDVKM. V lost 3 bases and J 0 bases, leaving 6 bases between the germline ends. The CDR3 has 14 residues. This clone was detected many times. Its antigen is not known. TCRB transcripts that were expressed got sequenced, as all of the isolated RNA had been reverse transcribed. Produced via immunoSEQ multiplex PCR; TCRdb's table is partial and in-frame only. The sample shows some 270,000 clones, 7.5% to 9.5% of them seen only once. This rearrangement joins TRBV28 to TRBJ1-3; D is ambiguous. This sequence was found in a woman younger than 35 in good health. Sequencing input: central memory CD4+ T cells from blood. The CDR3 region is CASSFRNSGNTIYF. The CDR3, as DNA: TGTGCCAGCAGTTTCCGGAACTCTGGAAACACCATATATTTT.